These T cell receptor beta chains were read from a single sample in a study of tumor-infiltrating lymphocytes in primary liver carcinoma. TCRdb called the multiplex PCR reads again in MiXCR, with one record for every CDR3 protein. The table shows fewer than 350,000 distinct CDR3 sequences, with almost 65% occurring only once. The specimen sequenced was peripheral blood. Source of these receptors: a man aged 35-49 years with primary liver carcinoma and hepatitis B virus infection. CDR3s include the opening cysteine and the closing phenylalanine or tryptophan. Each record gives: D gene, CDR3 length, V gene, J gene, CDR3 protein. The D gene is left open where the match is weak.

d_gene: TRBD2; len: 16; v_gene: TRBV11-2; j_gene: TRBJ2-5; CDR3aa: CASSQTPGGGNESQYF
d_gene: TRBD2; len: 18; v_gene: TRBV11-2; j_gene: TRBJ2-1; CDR3aa: CASSFLAGTSGSYIEQLF
d_gene: .; len: 14; v_gene: TRBV11-2; j_gene: TRBJ2-1; CDR3aa: CASSLLGAGNEQFF
d_gene: .; len: 11; v_gene: TRBV10-2; j_gene: TRBJ2-3; CDR3aa: CASMEGHTQYF
d_gene: .; len: 18; v_gene: TRBV4-2; j_gene: TRBJ1-1; CDR3aa: CASSQDAMETLKLPEAFF
d_gene: TRBD1; len: 15; v_gene: TRBV11-2; j_gene: TRBJ2-7; CDR3aa: CVISLGTEIPYEQYF
d_gene: .; len: 13; v_gene: TRBV6-5; j_gene: TRBJ2-7; CDR3aa: CASSNLRGLEQYF
d_gene: .; len: 11; v_gene: TRBV6-2/TRBV6-3; j_gene: TRBJ2-7; CDR3aa: CVSSHSYEQYF
d_gene: .; len: 15; v_gene: TRBV6-2/TRBV6-3; j_gene: TRBJ2-1; CDR3aa: CASSYRDRSYNEQFF
d_gene: .; len: 13; v_gene: TRBV10-2; j_gene: TRBJ1-1; CDR3aa: CASNRGGNTEAFF
d_gene: .; len: 16; v_gene: TRBV7-9; j_gene: TRBJ2-1; CDR3aa: CASSPPGTYIPNEQFF
d_gene: .; len: 12; v_gene: TRBV28; j_gene: TRBJ2-1; CDR3aa: CASSYWDPEQFF
d_gene: .; len: 14; v_gene: TRBV5-4; j_gene: TRBJ2-3; CDR3aa: CASSLVKDEDTQYF
d_gene: TRBD1; len: 17; v_gene: TRBV5-1; j_gene: TRBJ2-4; CDR3aa: CASSALPPTGVKNIQYF
d_gene: .; len: 14; v_gene: TRBV11-3; j_gene: TRBJ1-6; CDR3aa: CASSSDSHNSPLHF
d_gene: TRBD2; len: 17; v_gene: TRBV11-2; j_gene: TRBJ2-1; CDR3aa: CASSSMSSGRAVNEQFF
d_gene: .; len: 17; v_gene: TRBV11-2; j_gene: TRBJ1-1; CDR3aa: CASSLVPISRGGTEASF
d_gene: TRBD1; len: 13; v_gene: TRBV24-1; j_gene: TRBJ1-2; CDR3aa: CASSERTGGGYTF
d_gene: .; len: 15; v_gene: TRBV11-2; j_gene: TRBJ2-7; CDR3aa: CASSPGTHSSHEQNF
d_gene: TRBD1; len: 14; v_gene: TRBV24-1; j_gene: TRBJ2-1; CDR3aa: CATSDTGDRPNRFF
d_gene: TRBD1; len: 18; v_gene: TRBV6-6; j_gene: TRBJ2-3; CDR3aa: CASSYLKPGTGGADTQYF
d_gene: TRBD1; len: 16; v_gene: TRBV28; j_gene: TRBJ2-5; CDR3aa: CASRGAIQGTQETQYF
d_gene: .; len: 13; v_gene: TRBV9; j_gene: TRBJ2-1; CDR3aa: CASSVSALGEQFF
d_gene: .; len: 17; v_gene: TRBV6-6; j_gene: TRBJ2-5; CDR3aa: CASASGREGAMRETQYF
d_gene: .; len: 15; v_gene: TRBV28; j_gene: TRBJ1-5; CDR3aa: CASSARQYSNQPQHF
d_gene: .; len: 15; v_gene: TRBV11-2; j_gene: TRBJ2-5; CDR3aa: CASSPGTPRGETQYF
d_gene: .; len: 12; v_gene: TRBV7-9; j_gene: TRBJ2-7; CDR3aa: CASSGTSYEQYF
d_gene: .; len: 12; v_gene: TRBV11-2; j_gene: TRBJ2-1; CDR3aa: CASSLDWGSQLF
d_gene: .; len: 17; v_gene: TRBV4-3; j_gene: TRBJ2-1; CDR3aa: CASSQGAGPLSYNEQFF
d_gene: .; len: 14; v_gene: TRBV10-3; j_gene: TRBJ2-3; CDR3aa: CAISEPPNTDTQYF
d_gene: .; len: 14; v_gene: TRBV5-1; j_gene: TRBJ2-5; CDR3aa: CASSLAGYQETQYF
d_gene: TRBD1; len: 14; v_gene: TRBV6-1; j_gene: TRBJ1-5; CDR3aa: CASIGDRGSQPQHF
d_gene: TRBD1; len: 16; v_gene: TRBV12-5; j_gene: TRBJ1-2; CDR3aa: CASGLDLGDRPIGYTF
d_gene: .; len: 15; v_gene: TRBV28; j_gene: TRBJ1-5; CDR3aa: CASSSYRAGVQPQHF
d_gene: TRBD1; len: 17; v_gene: TRBV12-3/TRBV12-4; j_gene: TRBJ1-3; CDR3aa: CASRRLVEGASGNTIYF
d_gene: .; len: 16; v_gene: TRBV4-3; j_gene: TRBJ2-3; CDR3aa: CASSQEPSARLNTQYF
d_gene: TRBD1; len: 15; v_gene: TRBV5-1; j_gene: TRBJ2-1; CDR3aa: CASSLVQGAHAERFF
d_gene: TRBD1; len: 18; v_gene: TRBV5-5; j_gene: TRBJ1-1; CDR3aa: CASSSAHRDRVKTTEAFF
d_gene: TRBD2; len: 13; v_gene: TRBV12-3/TRBV12-4; j_gene: TRBJ2-7; CDR3aa: CASSTGTTYEQYF
d_gene: TRBD2; len: 16; v_gene: TRBV11-2; j_gene: TRBJ2-1; CDR3aa: CASSRGGLGPNDVQFF
d_gene: .; len: 15; v_gene: TRBV12-3/TRBV12-4; j_gene: TRBJ2-5; CDR3aa: CASSSDWPTQKTQYF
d_gene: .; len: 12; v_gene: TRBV28; j_gene: TRBJ1-5; CDR3aa: CARSLVGQPQHF
d_gene: .; len: 15; v_gene: TRBV11-2; j_gene: TRBJ1-5; CDR3aa: CASSIRIGGNQPQHF
d_gene: TRBD1; len: 16; v_gene: TRBV30; j_gene: TRBJ2-7; CDR3aa: CAWLGPGTGRTYEQYF
d_gene: .; len: 15; v_gene: TRBV11-2; j_gene: TRBJ2-3; CDR3aa: CASSSTGQVTDTQYF
d_gene: .; len: 16; v_gene: TRBV5-6; j_gene: TRBJ2-1; CDR3aa: CASSYRGGATYNEQFF
d_gene: .; len: 16; v_gene: TRBV11-2; j_gene: TRBJ2-5; CDR3aa: CASSLHPGQGEETKYF
d_gene: TRBD2; len: 14; v_gene: TRBV5-4; j_gene: TRBJ2-7; CDR3aa: CASSFQREQYEQYF
d_gene: TRBD1; len: 18; v_gene: TRBV10-2; j_gene: TRBJ1-1; CDR3aa: CASSEVYRGQGLNTEAFF
d_gene: .; len: 13; v_gene: TRBV5-4; j_gene: TRBJ1-1; CDR3aa: CTSSLQGPTEAFF
d_gene: .; len: 16; v_gene: TRBV11-2; j_gene: TRBJ2-1; CDR3aa: CAGSWDPGSSYNEQFF
d_gene: .; len: 12; v_gene: TRBV11-2; j_gene: TRBJ2-7; CDR3aa: CASSAVSYEQYF
d_gene: TRBD1; len: 12; v_gene: TRBV29-1; j_gene: TRBJ1-6; CDR3aa: CSAGQPNSPLHF
d_gene: .; len: 14; v_gene: TRBV11-2; j_gene: TRBJ2-7; CDR3aa: CASSRQGRLYEQYF
d_gene: TRBD1; len: 15; v_gene: TRBV28; j_gene: TRBJ1-1; CDR3aa: CASSPYDRGDTEAFF